This T cell receptor (beta chain) was sequenced in a study of T cells in Graves' hyperthyroidism and ophthalmopathy. Broader study findings: Separating ophthalmopathy from stable hyperthyroidism was achieved by a 13 V-J model. Clonotypes that were expanded in thyroid above 0.001 mostly appeared in blood too.

CDR1 is ENHRY, CDR2 SYGVKD, per germline. Trimming left V 8 bases short and J 5 bases short, with 18 bases between. The CDR3 is 14 residues long. TCR beta CDR3 sequences were amplified from RNA transcripts. First-round RT-PCR of the TCR CDR3 relied on the HTBI primer set. TCRdb processed the multiplex PCR reads anew with MiXCR; each CDR3 protein has one entry. The sample lists 550,000 to 700,000 distinct CDR3 sequences, around 46% occurring once. This clonotype showed up just a few times. Its antigen remains unknown. The chain combines TRBV10-3 with TRBJ2-5; D not certain. The receptor comes from an adult woman with Graves' disease, either hyperthyroidism or ophthalmopathy (not recorded which). Material: peripheral blood or thyroid tissue (not recorded which). The CDR3 nucleotides are TGTGCCATCGGTAGAGTGGTAGAGAGGGAGACCCAGTACTTC. Translating it yields CAIGRVVERETQYF.